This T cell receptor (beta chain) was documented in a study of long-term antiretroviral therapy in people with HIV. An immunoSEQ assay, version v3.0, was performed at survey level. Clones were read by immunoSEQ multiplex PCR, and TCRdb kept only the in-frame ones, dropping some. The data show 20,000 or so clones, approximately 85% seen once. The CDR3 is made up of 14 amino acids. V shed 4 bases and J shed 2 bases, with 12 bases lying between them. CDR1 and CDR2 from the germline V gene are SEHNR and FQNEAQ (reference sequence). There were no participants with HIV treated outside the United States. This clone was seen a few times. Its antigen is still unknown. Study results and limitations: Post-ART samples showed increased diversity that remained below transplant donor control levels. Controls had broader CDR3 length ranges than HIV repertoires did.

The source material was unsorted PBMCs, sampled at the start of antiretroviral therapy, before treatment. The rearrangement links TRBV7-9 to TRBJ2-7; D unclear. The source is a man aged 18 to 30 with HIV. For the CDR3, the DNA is TGTGCCAGCAGCTCCACTGTGAACGCCTACGAGCAGTACTTC. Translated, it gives CASSSTVNAYEQYF.